Listed below are T cell receptor beta chains from one sample, sequenced in a study of OX40 agonist ivuxolimab in advanced cancers. Sequencing used immunoSEQ multiplex PCR; TCRdb keeps in-frame clones, though not all of them. The sample lists 80,000 to 95,000 clones, 92% occurring once. The sample here was CD4+ or CD8+ T cells sorted from blood, taken in a trial of the OX40 agonist ivuxolimab. All receptors derive from an adult with an advanced solid tumor such as melanoma, head and neck, liver or kidney cancer. Both conserved end residues are part of each CDR3. Each record gives: J gene, D gene, V gene, clone size, CDR3 protein, CDR3 DNA. D genes are given only for firm matches. For some rows the clone size is stated as once, few or many, or as a class when expanded; others skip it.

J gene: TRBJ2-2
D gene: NA
V gene: TRBV30
clone size: medium-sized
CDR3 protein: CAWSLQGRDTGELFF
CDR3 DNA: TGTGCCTGGAGCTTACAGGGCCGGGACACCGGGGAGCTGTTTTTT

J gene: TRBJ2-7
D gene: TRBD1
V gene: TRBV5-4
clone size: NA
CDR3 protein: CATTPGQGRDEQYF
CDR3 DNA: TGTGCCACCACCCCCGGACAGGGGAGGGACGAGCAGTACTTC

J gene: TRBJ1-2
D gene: NA
V gene: TRBV5-4
clone size: NA
CDR3 protein: CASSLGWFRGYGYTF
CDR3 DNA: TGTGCCAGCAGCTTGGGCTGGTTCAGGGGTTATGGCTACACCTTC

J gene: TRBJ2-1
D gene: TRBD2
V gene: TRBV6-5
clone size: NA
CDR3 protein: CASSQRGPQGNEQFF
CDR3 DNA: TGTGCCAGCAGCCAGCGGGGGCCCCAGGGGAATGAGCAGTTCTTC

J gene: TRBJ1-1
D gene: TRBD1
V gene: TRBV7-9
clone size: NA
CDR3 protein: CASSLTGQGPEAFF
CDR3 DNA: TGTGCCAGCAGCCTAACGGGACAGGGCCCTGAAGCTTTCTTT

J gene: TRBJ2-7
D gene: TRBD2
V gene: TRBV19
clone size: NA
CDR3 protein: CASRTGTSGAEQYF
CDR3 DNA: TGTGCCAGTAGAACCGGGACTAGCGGGGCCGAGCAGTACTTC

J gene: TRBJ2-7
D gene: TRBD1
V gene: TRBV7-9
clone size: NA
CDR3 protein: CASSFRDRAEQYF
CDR3 DNA: TGTGCCAGCAGCTTCCGGGACAGGGCCGAGCAGTACTTC

J gene: TRBJ1-5
D gene: NA
V gene: TRBV11-2
clone size: NA
CDR3 protein: CASSLDPYGLSNQPQHF
CDR3 DNA: TGTGCCAGCAGCTTAGATCCTTACGGGCTTAGCAATCAGCCCCAGCATTTT

J gene: TRBJ1-1
D gene: NA
V gene: TRBV7-3
clone size: NA
CDR3 protein: CASSSGEGRSRAFF
CDR3 DNA: TGTGCCAGCAGCTCAGGTGAGGGACGAAGTAGAGCTTTCTTT

J gene: TRBJ2-1
D gene: NA
V gene: TRBV10-3
clone size: NA
CDR3 protein: CAISPADSSYNEQFF
CDR3 DNA: TGTGCCATCAGTCCGGCGGACAGCTCCTACAATGAGCAGTTCTTC

J gene: TRBJ1-1
D gene: TRBD1
V gene: TRBV5-1
clone size: once
CDR3 protein: CASSLSPGQRNTEAFF
CDR3 DNA: TGCGCCAGCAGCTTGAGCCCGGGACAGCGGAACACTGAAGCTTTCTTT

J gene: TRBJ2-1
D gene: TRBD2
V gene: TRBV6-1
clone size: NA
CDR3 protein: CASSGIERGEQFF
CDR3 DNA: TGTGCCAGCAGTGGAATCGAGCGGGGTGAGCAGTTCTTC

J gene: TRBJ2-1
D gene: NA
V gene: TRBV7-3
clone size: NA
CDR3 protein: CASSLVPSSYNEQFF
CDR3 DNA: TGTGCCAGCAGCTTAGTCCCTAGCTCCTACAATGAGCAGTTCTTC

J gene: TRBJ1-2
D gene: NA
V gene: TRBV6-5
clone size: NA
CDR3 protein: CASSASTEPYGYTF
CDR3 DNA: TGTGCCAGCAGTGCATCGACAGAACCCTATGGCTACACCTTC

J gene: TRBJ1-4
D gene: NA
V gene: TRBV18
clone size: NA
CDR3 protein: CASSPVGATNEKLFF
CDR3 DNA: TGTGCCAGCTCACCAGTGGGTGCAACTAATGAAAAACTGTTTTTT

J gene: TRBJ2-3
D gene: TRBD1
V gene: TRBV7-2
clone size: NA
CDR3 protein: CASSKGQGVDTQYF
CDR3 DNA: TGTGCCAGCAGCAAAGGGCAGGGGGTAGATACGCAGTATTTT

J gene: TRBJ1-2
D gene: TRBD1
V gene: TRBV4-2
clone size: NA
CDR3 protein: CASSHRQGGSEGGYTF
CDR3 DNA: TGTGCCAGCAGCCACAGACAGGGAGGGTCTGAAGGAGGCTACACCTTC

J gene: TRBJ2-7
D gene: TRBD1
V gene: TRBV11-2
clone size: NA
CDR3 protein: CASSRDRGGGEQYF
CDR3 DNA: TGTGCCAGCAGTCGGGACAGGGGAGGAGGTGAGCAGTACTTC

J gene: TRBJ2-3
D gene: NA
V gene: TRBV20-1
clone size: NA
CDR3 protein: CSAEGTDTQYF
CDR3 DNA: TGCAGTGCCGAGGGGACAGATACGCAGTATTTT

J gene: TRBJ2-5
D gene: NA
V gene: TRBV11-2
clone size: NA
CDR3 protein: CASSPRYQETQYF
CDR3 DNA: TGTGCCAGCAGCCCCAGGTACCAAGAGACCCAGTACTTC

J gene: TRBJ2-7
D gene: NA
V gene: TRBV12-5
clone size: NA
CDR3 protein: CASGLVRGASREQYF
CDR3 DNA: TGTGCTAGTGGTTTGGTACGGGGGGCTTCGCGAGAGCAGTACTTC

J gene: TRBJ1-5
D gene: NA
V gene: TRBV7-9
clone size: NA
CDR3 protein: CASSLGGGGGNQPQHF
CDR3 DNA: TGTGCCAGCAGCTTAGGCGGCGGGGGCGGCAATCAGCCCCAGCATTTT

J gene: TRBJ2-7
D gene: TRBD2
V gene: TRBV4-1
clone size: NA
CDR3 protein: CASSQAVGSGRSYEQYF
CDR3 DNA: TGCGCCAGCAGCCAAGCGGTCGGTAGCGGGAGGTCCTACGAGCAGTACTTC

J gene: TRBJ1-2
D gene: NA
V gene: TRBV15
clone size: NA
CDR3 protein: CATSRVIDTGPYTF
CDR3 DNA: TGTGCCACCAGCAGAGTAATTGACACAGGGCCTTACACCTTC

J gene: TRBJ2-1
D gene: TRBD2
V gene: TRBV5-1
clone size: NA
CDR3 protein: CASRRALGTTNNEQFF
CDR3 DNA: TGCGCCAGCAGGCGCGCCCTAGGGACTACGAACAATGAGCAGTTCTTC